This is a list of T cell receptor beta chains from one sample in a study of shared clonotypes between healthy human individuals. Here immunoSEQ multiplex PCR was the method, and the copy in TCRdb shows in-frame clones only, minus some. Of some 790,000 clones listed, 72% are singletons. The sequencing sample was made of memory CD4+ T cells sorted from blood. These receptors all come from a woman aged 25 to 39 in good health. Each CDR3 is given with its conserved first and last residue. The D gene is left open where the match is weak. Size tells how often a clone was seen (once, few, many) or the class of an expanded clone, and some rows leave it out.

j_gene	v_gene	d_gene	abundance	CDR3nt	CDR3aa
TRBJ1-1	TRBV5-5	NA	few	TGTGCCAGCAGCTGGGAGGGAACTGAAGCTTTCTTT	CASSWEGTEAFF
TRBJ2-7	TRBV9	NA	NA	TGTGCCAGCAGCGTTCACTACGGGACAAGCGAGCAGTACTTC	CASSVHYGTSEQYF
TRBJ2-1	TRBV18	NA	many	TGTGCCAGCTCACTCGGGACTTCAAATGAGCAGTTCTTC	CASSLGTSNEQFF
TRBJ1-1	TRBV5-4	NA	NA	TGTGCCAGCAGACGGGACACTGAAGCTTTCTTT	CASRRDTEAFF
TRBJ2-5	TRBV28	NA	NA	TGTGCCAGCAGTTTAACTAGGGAGCGGTACTTC	CASSLTRERYF
TRBJ2-2	TRBV11-2	TRBD1	NA	TGTGCCAGCAGCCTCCCACAGGGGGCTCGTTTCACCGGGGAGCTGTTTTTT	CASSLPQGARFTGELFF
TRBJ2-5	TRBV7-3	TRBD2	NA	TGTGCCAGCAGCTTACGAGCGGGAGCTTCCCAAGAGACCCAGTACTTC	CASSLRAGASQETQYF
TRBJ2-5	TRBV5-1	TRBD2	NA	TGCGCCAGCAGCACTGAACGGCGGGAGCGGCAAGAGACCCAGTACTTC	CASSTERRERQETQYF
TRBJ2-7	TRBV7-9	TRBD1	once	TGTGCCAGCAGCTTCTTAATGGGACAGGGGAAAAGGGTGGGAGAGCAGTACTTC	CASSFLMGQGKRVGEQYF
TRBJ2-7	TRBV6-4	NA	NA	TGTGCCAGCAGCCTTATGGACGGCTACGAGCAGTACTTC	CASSLMDGYEQYF
TRBJ2-7	TRBV11-2	NA	NA	TGTGCCAGCAGCTCAAGGTCGCGAGGGGTTGTCTCCTACGAGCAGTACTTC	CASSSRSRGVVSYEQYF
TRBJ1-5	TRBV6-5	NA	NA	TGTGCCAGCAGACCGGACGGTAGCAATCAGCCCCAGCATTTT	CASRPDGSNQPQHF
TRBJ1-1	TRBV5-1	TRBD1	NA	TGCGCCAGTCGACTGAGACCGGTCCAGGGGGACACTGAAGCTTTCTTT	CASRLRPVQGDTEAFF
TRBJ2-7	TRBV5-4	NA	NA	TGTGCCAGCAGCCCACGGACGGTCAGCTCCTACGAGCAGTACTTC	CASSPRTVSSYEQYF
TRBJ1-3	TRBV2	NA	many	TGTGCCAGCAGTATTGACAGCCCGGGAAACACCATATATTTT	CASSIDSPGNTIYF
TRBJ1-5	TRBV28	NA	few	TGTGCCAGCAGTTGGGGCCGGGGCAATCAGCCCCAGCATTTT	CASSWGRGNQPQHF
TRBJ1-2	TRBV4-2	TRBD1	NA	TGTGCCAGCAGCCAACATGGGACAGCTAACTATGGCTACACCTTC	CASSQHGTANYGYTF
TRBJ1-1	TRBV28	NA	NA	TGTGCCAGCAGTACAGGAGGGGTCACTGAAGCTTTCTTT	CASSTGGVTEAFF